This T cell receptor (beta chain) was sequenced in a study of blood T cell repertoires in COVID-19. Overall study context: The samples span acute and convalescent COVID-19 from the United States, Italy and Spain. PBMCs, B-cell-depleted T cells, or T cells were the source of the cDNA or gDNA that made up the material.

Produced via immunoSEQ multiplex PCR; TCRdb's table is partial and in-frame only. The sample shows roughly 76,000 clones, around 80% of them seen only once. The germline gives CDR1 SGHNT, CDR2 YYREEE (reference sequence). This CDR3 is 13 amino acids long. V lost 0 bases to trimming and J lost 5 bases, with 8 bases between them. The origin of this receptor is a woman between 65 and 79 years old with acute or convalescent COVID-19. Sequenced: peripheral blood. The chain links TRBV5-4 to TRBJ1-1, with D unclear. The CDR3 region is CASSLVPQTEAFF. CDR3 nucleotide sequence: TGTGCCAGCAGCTTGGTACCCCAGACTGAAGCTTTCTTT.